This T cell receptor (beta chain) was recorded in a study of blood T cells in healthy people across ages. Points on this clonotype: Its antigen is currently unknown.

V was clipped by 5 bases and J by 5 bases, with 15 bases between them. Germline CDR1 and CDR2: SGHTA and FQGNSA. The CDR3 covers 15 residues. A second about 7 to 12 cycle PCR used barcoded and J-beta primers. There were at least 2.5 million CDR3-containing paired-end reads obtained from each sample. Using its own MiXCR run on the 5' RACE reads, TCRdb lists one record per CDR3 protein. The table lists 650,000 or so distinct CDR3 sequences, about 51% of them singletons. Findings and caveats of the study: The recorded TCR beta diversity per million T cells decreased in a roughly linear manner with age. Samples with more naive T cells showed higher observed beta diversity. Fewer expanded clones and more diversity marked long-lived versus aged donors.

The TCR comes from a woman older than 75 in good health. The rearrangement uses TRBV7-2 and TRBJ2-2; D may be TRBD1 (8 bases). Sample: blood. The CDR3 DNA is TGTGCCAGCAGCCCGCACAGGGGGGGTACCGGGGAGCTGTTTTTT. It codes for CASSPHRGGTGELFF.